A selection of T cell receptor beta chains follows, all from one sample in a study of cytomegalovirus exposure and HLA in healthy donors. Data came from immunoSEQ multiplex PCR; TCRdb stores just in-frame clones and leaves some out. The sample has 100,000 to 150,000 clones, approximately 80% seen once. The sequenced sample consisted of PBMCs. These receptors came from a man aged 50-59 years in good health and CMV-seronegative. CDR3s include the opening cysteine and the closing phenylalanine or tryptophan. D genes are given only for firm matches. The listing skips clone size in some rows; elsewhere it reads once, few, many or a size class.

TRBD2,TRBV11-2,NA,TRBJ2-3,CASSLWGLAGGLTDTQYF,TGTGCCAGCAGCTTATGGGGACTAGCGGGGGGGCTCACAGATACGCAGTATTTT
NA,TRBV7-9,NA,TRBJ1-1,CASSLQGYTEAFF,TGTGCCAGCAGCCTACAGGGTTACACTGAAGCTTTCTTT
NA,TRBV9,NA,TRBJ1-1,CASSPTWTGRTEAFF,TGTGCCAGCAGCCCGACATGGACGGGGAGGACTGAAGCTTTCTTT
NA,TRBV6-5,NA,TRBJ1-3,CASSQRGSGNTIYF,TGTGCCAGCAGCCAACGGGGATCTGGAAACACCATATATTTT
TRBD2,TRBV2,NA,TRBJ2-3,CASSGGLAGGFSTDTQYF,TGTGCCAGCAGTGGGGGACTAGCGGGGGGGTTTAGCACAGATACGCAGTATTTT
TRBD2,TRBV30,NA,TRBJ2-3,CAWSVAGGTDTQYF,TGTGCCTGGAGTGTAGCGGGGGGCACAGATACGCAGTATTTT
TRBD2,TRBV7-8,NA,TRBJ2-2,CASSARLAGGPENTGELFF,TGTGCCAGCAGCGCTAGACTAGCGGGGGGGCCGGAGAACACCGGGGAGCTGTTTTTT
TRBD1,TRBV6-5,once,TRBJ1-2,CASSYSRTGGGGYTF,TGTGCCAGCAGTTACTCGAGGACAGGGGGCGGCGGCTACACCTTC
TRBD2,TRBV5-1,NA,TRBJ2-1,CASSFSAGARNNEQFF,TGCGCCAGCAGCTTCTCAGCGGGGGCAAGGAACAATGAGCAGTTCTTC
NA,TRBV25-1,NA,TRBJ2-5,CASSPDRDTFQETQYF,TGTGCCAGCAGTCCCGACCGGGACACTTTTCAAGAGACCCAGTACTTC
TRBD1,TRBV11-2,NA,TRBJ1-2,CASSPMRTGKRGGYTF,TGTGCCAGCAGCCCAATGAGGACAGGGAAAAGGGGTGGCTACACCTTC
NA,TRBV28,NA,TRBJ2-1,CASSLKIGGQWDNEQFF,TGTGCCAGCAGTTTGAAGATCGGGGGACAGTGGGACAATGAGCAGTTCTTC
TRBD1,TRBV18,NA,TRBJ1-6,CASSPMLGTENSPLHF,TGTGCCAGCTCACCAATGCTCGGGACAGAAAATTCACCCCTCCACTTT
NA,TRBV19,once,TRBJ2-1,CASSKTRGAGAYNEQFF,TGTGCCAGTAGTAAGACCAGGGGCGCAGGAGCCTACAATGAGCAGTTCTTC
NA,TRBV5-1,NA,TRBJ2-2,CASRQNTGELFF,TGCGCCAGCAGACAAAACACCGGGGAGCTGTTTTTT
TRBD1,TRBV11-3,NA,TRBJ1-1,CASSSGQGNTEAFF,TGTGCCAGCAGCTCGGGACAGGGGAACACTGAAGCTTTCTTT
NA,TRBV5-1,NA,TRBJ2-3,CASSPAGTTDTQYF,TGCGCCAGCAGCCCGGCGGGGACCACAGATACGCAGTATTTT
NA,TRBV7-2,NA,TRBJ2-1,CASAVPGDEQFF,TGTGCCAGCGCGGTACCAGGGGATGAGCAGTTCTTC
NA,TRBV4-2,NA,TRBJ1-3,CASSQDRGRNTIYF,TGTGCCAGCAGCCAAGATCGGGGGAGAAACACCATATATTTT
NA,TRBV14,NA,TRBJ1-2,CASSPNIGGNYGYTF,TGTGCCAGCAGCCCTAATATCGGAGGGAACTATGGCTACACCTTC
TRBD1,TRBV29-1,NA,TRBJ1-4,CSPVPGQGITNEKLFF,TGCAGCCCCGTCCCGGGACAGGGTATAACTAATGAAAAACTGTTTTTT
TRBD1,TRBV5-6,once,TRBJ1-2,CASSLGQGPYGYTF,TGTGCCAGCAGCTTGGGACAGGGGCCCTATGGCTACACCTTC
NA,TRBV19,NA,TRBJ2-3,CASSWQGTDTQYF,TGTGCCAGTAGTTGGCAGGGCACAGATACGCAGTATTTT
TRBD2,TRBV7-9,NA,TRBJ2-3,CASSPAGAGGTDTQYF,TGTGCCAGCAGCCCTGCGGGAGCGGGGGGGACAGATACGCAGTATTTT
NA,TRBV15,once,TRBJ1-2,CATSRAESTDNYGYTF,TGTGCCACCAGCAGAGCCGAATCGACAGATAACTATGGCTACACCTTC
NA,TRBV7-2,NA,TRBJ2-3,CASSLEGPGLGDTQYF,TGTGCCAGCAGCTTGGAGGGGCCGGGTTTAGGAGATACGCAGTATTTT
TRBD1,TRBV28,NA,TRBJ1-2,CASSLTSGTGDGYTF,TGTGCCAGCAGTCTAACTTCCGGGACAGGGGACGGCTACACCTTC
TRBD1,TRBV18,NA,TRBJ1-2,CASSPSRGLYYGYTF,TGTGCCAGCTCACCCAGCAGGGGGCTTTACTATGGCTACACCTTC
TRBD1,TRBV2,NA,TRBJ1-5,CASSRDRINQPQHF,TGTGCCAGCAGCCGGGACAGGATCAATCAGCCCCAGCATTTT
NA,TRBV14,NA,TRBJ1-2,CASSQARAGYTF,TGTGCCAGCAGCCAAGCGAGGGCTGGCTACACCTTC
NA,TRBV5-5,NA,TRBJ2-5,CASSSGGRKGTQYF,TGTGCCAGCAGCTCTGGGGGGAGGAAGGGAACCCAGTACTTC
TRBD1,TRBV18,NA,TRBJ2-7,CASSPGTAYEQYF,TGTGCCAGCTCACCGGGGACAGCCTACGAGCAGTACTTC
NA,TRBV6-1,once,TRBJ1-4,CASSEWGGATNEKLFF,TGTGCCAGCAGTGAATGGGGGGGGGCTACTAATGAAAAACTGTTTTTT
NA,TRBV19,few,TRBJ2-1,CASSPTRTGEAYNEQFF,TGTGCCAGTAGTCCTACTCGTACAGGGGAGGCCTACAATGAGCAGTTCTTC
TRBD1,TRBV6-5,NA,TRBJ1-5,CASSRTGDRDQPQHF,TGTGCCAGCAGCCGCACAGGGGACAGAGATCAGCCCCAGCATTTT
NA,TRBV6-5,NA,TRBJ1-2,CASSQGQSYGYTF,TGTGCCAGCAGCCAAGGACAGTCCTATGGCTACACCTTC
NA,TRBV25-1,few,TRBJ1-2,CASSLQENYGYTF,TGTGCCAGCAGTCTCCAGGAAAACTATGGCTACACCTTC
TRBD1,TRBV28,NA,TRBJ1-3,CASTRGGQSSGNTIYF,TGTGCCAGCACCCGAGGGGGACAGAGCTCTGGAAACACCATATATTTT
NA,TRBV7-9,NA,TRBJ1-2,CSSSLLGQNYGYTF,TGTTCCAGCAGCTTATTGGGCCAGAACTATGGCTACACCTTC
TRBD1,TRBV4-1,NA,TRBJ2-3,CASSRRDRAGDTQYF,TGCGCCAGCAGCAGGAGGGACAGGGCCGGAGATACGCAGTATTTT
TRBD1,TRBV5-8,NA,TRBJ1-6,CASSPPQGANSPLHF,TGTGCCAGCAGTCCCCCCCAGGGGGCGAATTCACCCCTCCACTTT
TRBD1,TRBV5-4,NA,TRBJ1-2,CASSRPRDRDYGYTF,TGTGCCAGCAGCCGTCCCCGGGACAGGGATTATGGCTACACCTTC
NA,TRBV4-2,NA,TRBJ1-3,CASSPLRGGSGNTIYF,TGTGCCAGCAGCCCCCTACGGGGAGGCTCTGGAAACACCATATATTTT
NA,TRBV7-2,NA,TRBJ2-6,CASSPLSQGSGVLTF,TGTGCCAGCAGCCCCCTATCCCAGGGCTCTGGCGTCCTGACTTTC
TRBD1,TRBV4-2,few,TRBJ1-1,CASSQYDRATEAFF,TGTGCCAGCAGCCAATATGACAGGGCCACTGAAGCTTTCTTT
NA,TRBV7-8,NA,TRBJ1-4,CASSSLVGAREKLFF,TGTGCCAGCAGCTCCCTCGTGGGGGCTCGGGAAAAACTGTTTTTT
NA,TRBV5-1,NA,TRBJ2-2,CASSYDSGGELFF,TGCGCCAGCAGCTACGACTCGGGCGGGGAGCTGTTTTTT
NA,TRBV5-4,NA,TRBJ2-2,CASSFDGGGTGELFF,TGTGCCAGCAGCTTTGACGGGGGTGGGACCGGGGAGCTGTTTTTT
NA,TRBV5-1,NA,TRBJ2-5,CASSGGQHQETQYF,TGCGCCAGCAGCGGGGGACAACACCAAGAGACCCAGTACTTC
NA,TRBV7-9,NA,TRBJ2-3,CSSSPLLTGDTDTQYF,TGTTCCAGCAGCCCCCTTCTAACGGGGGACACAGATACGCAGTATTTT
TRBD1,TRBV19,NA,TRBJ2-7,CASTGAEGGAMDEQYF,TGTGCCAGTACCGGTGCGGAAGGGGGCGCCATGGACGAGCAGTACTTC
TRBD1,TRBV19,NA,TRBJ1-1,CASGGTGGSMAEAFF,TGTGCCAGCGGAGGGACAGGGGGGTCGATGGCTGAAGCTTTCTTT
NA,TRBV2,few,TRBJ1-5,CASSVVQGGNQPQHF,TGTGCCAGCAGTGTCGTACAGGGCGGCAATCAGCCCCAGCATTTT
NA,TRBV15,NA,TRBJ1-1,CATSRDGRANTEAFF,TGTGCCACCAGCAGAGACGGCAGGGCGAACACTGAAGCTTTCTTT
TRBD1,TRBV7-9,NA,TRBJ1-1,CASSDRERAFF,TGTGCCAGCAGTGACAGGGAGAGGGCTTTCTTT
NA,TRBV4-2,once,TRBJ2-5,CASSQGGAGEETQYF,TGTGCCAGCAGCCAAGGGGGGGCGGGGGAAGAGACCCAGTACTTC
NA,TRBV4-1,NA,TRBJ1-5,CASSQLPTGESNQPQHF,TGCGCCAGCAGCCAACTACCCACGGGAGAGAGCAATCAGCCCCAGCATTTT